This T cell receptor beta chain was documented in a study of T-cell memory formation after mild COVID-19. The V gene's germline CDR1 is SGHRS and CDR2 YFSETQ. Trimming took off 4 bases at V and 6 bases at J, with 17 bases between the two ends. The CDR3 totals 15 residues. Whole-study results and caveats: Those CD4+ clones that contracted were mainly in CM and EM (CD8+ ones in EMRA). The appearance of some responding clones in pre-infection memory suggested that cross-reactive memory joined.

This clonotype has at least ten counts. Antigen unknown. TCRdb ran MiXCR on the 5' RACE reads and lists one entry per CDR3 protein. The table lists 90,000 to 120,000 distinct CDR3 sequences, about an eighth of them singletons, with around 43% in the top ten. The receptor was derived from a man aged 18 to 30 who had mild COVID-19 (a few samples of this study predate the infection). Cell type and time point are not known. The rearrangement uses TRBV5-1 and TRBJ2-1; D gene unclear. The sequenced sample was PBMCs or a T cell subset sorted from them (not recorded which). For the CDR3, the DNA is TGCGCCAGCAGCCCTCAAGCCCTGGGTGGCAATGAGCAGTTCTTC. It yields the protein CASSPQALGGNEQFF.